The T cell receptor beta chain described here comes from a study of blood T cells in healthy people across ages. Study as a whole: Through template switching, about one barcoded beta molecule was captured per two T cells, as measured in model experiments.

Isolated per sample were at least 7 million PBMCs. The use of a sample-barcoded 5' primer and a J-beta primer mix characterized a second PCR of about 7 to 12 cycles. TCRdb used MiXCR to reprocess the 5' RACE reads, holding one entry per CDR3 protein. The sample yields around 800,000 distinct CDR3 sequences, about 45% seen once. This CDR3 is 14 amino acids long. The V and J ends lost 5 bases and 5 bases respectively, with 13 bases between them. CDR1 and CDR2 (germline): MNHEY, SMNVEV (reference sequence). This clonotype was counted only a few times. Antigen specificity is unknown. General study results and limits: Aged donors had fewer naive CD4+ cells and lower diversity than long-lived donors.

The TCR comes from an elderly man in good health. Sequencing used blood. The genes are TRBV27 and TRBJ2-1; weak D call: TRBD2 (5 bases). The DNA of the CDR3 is TGTGCCAGCAGTCCTGCGGGTAACCACAATGAGCAGTTCTTC. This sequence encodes CASSPAGNHNEQFF.